Listed below are T cell receptor beta chains from one sample, sequenced in a study of blood T cells in healthy people across ages. TCRdb used MiXCR to reprocess the 5' RACE reads, holding one entry per CDR3 protein. The repertoire has hundreds of thousands of distinct CDR3 sequences, around 52% of them found once; the top ten carry around an eighth. Sequencing was done on a sample of blood. The source of these receptors is a woman aged 80 or over in good health. Each CDR3 is given with its conserved first and last residue. The D gene is left open where the match is weak. The size of a clone is reported for some rows only, either as once, few or many, or as a class for expanded clones.

abundance,d_gene,v_gene,j_gene,CDR3nt,CDR3aa
NA,NA,TRBV20-1,TRBJ1-5,TGCAGTGCTAGAGGGGAGCAGCCCCAGCATTTT,CSARGEQPQHF
few,NA,TRBV6-5,TRBJ2-5,TGTGCCAGTGCGTACCGGACAGCCCAAGAGACCCAGTACTTC,CASAYRTAQETQYF
NA,NA,TRBV29-1,TRBJ1-5,TGCAGCGTTGATAGGTGGTTGGGGGAATCCCTAGGTCGTCAGCCCCAGCATTTT,CSVDRWLGESLGRQPQHF
many,TRBD2,TRBV27,TRBJ2-3,TGTGCCAGCATGTGGGTCGGGGGGATGACGGATACAGATACGCAGTATTTT,CASMWVGGMTDTDTQYF
once,NA,TRBV7-9,TRBJ1-2,TGTGCCAGCAGCTTAGGGCCAAACGTGTATGGCTACACCTTC,CASSLGPNVYGYTF
NA,NA,TRBV6-1,TRBJ2-1,TGTGCCATCATGTTTTCGGGAATGGGGACCCAGTTCTTC,CAIMFSGMGTQFF
NA,NA,TRBV7-2,TRBJ1-3,TGTGCCAGCAGCTCCCCAGGGCAAAATGGAAACACCATATATTTT,CASSSPGQNGNTIYF
NA,NA,TRBV4-3,TRBJ1-6,TGCGCCAGCAGCCAAGATACCCGGACCCTCCACTTT,CASSQDTRTLHF
NA,TRBD1,TRBV20-1,TRBJ2-2,TGCAGTGCTCACCCGGGACAGGGGAGAACCGGGGAGCTGTTTTTT,CSAHPGQGRTGELFF
few,NA,TRBV20-1,TRBJ1-5,TGCAGTGCTAGAGTTTCGGGCAGCGATCAACCCCAGCATTTT,CSARVSGSDQPQHF
many,NA,TRBV5-1,TRBJ1-2,TGCGCCAGCAGCTTGAATGTGGAGTATGGCTACACCTTC,CASSLNVEYGYTF
NA,TRBD2,TRBV12-3/TRBV12-4,TRBJ2-3,TGTGCCTGCACCATGGGACTAGTGGGAGCGGATACGCAGTATTTT,CACTMGLVGADTQYF
NA,TRBD2,TRBV20-1,TRBJ2-5,TGCAGTGCTTCGAGTGATAGCGGGAGGAGGGATGAGCAGTACTTC,CSASSDSGRRDEQYF
NA,TRBD1,TRBV5-1,TRBJ2-1,TGCGCCAGCAGCCCCCAACAGGGGAATGAGCAGTTCTTC,CASSPQQGNEQFF
many,NA,TRBV27,TRBJ1-2,TGTGCCAGCAGTTCCCCTCTCCGGGGGGGGCTTAACTATGGCTACACCTTC,CASSSPLRGGLNYGYTF
NA,TRBD1,TRBV2,TRBJ1-1,TGTGCCAGCAGAGGGGAGGGGGCGGGCACTGAAGCTTTCTTT,CASRGEGAGTEAFF
NA,NA,TRBV10-3,TRBJ2-7,TGTGCCAGCAGTGACAGTTGGAATGAGCAGTACTTC,CASSDSWNEQYF
few,TRBD1,TRBV20-1,TRBJ1-4,TGCAGTGCTAGGGGGACAGGACGAAATGAAAAACTGTTTTTT,CSARGTGRNEKLFF
many,NA,TRBV5-1,TRBJ2-1,TGCGCCAGCAGCCCCGAAGTCGGGAATGAGCAGTTCTTC,CASSPEVGNEQFF
many,NA,TRBV4-1,TRBJ2-7,TGCGCCAGCAGCCAAGGCGGAGGCTACGAGCAGTACTTC,CASSQGGGYEQYF
many,TRBD2,TRBV24-1,TRBJ2-5,TGTGCCACCAGTGCCGGCAAACCCGGGACTAGGGGAGAGACCCAGTACTTC,CATSAGKPGTRGETQYF
NA,TRBD2,TRBV5-5,TRBJ2-7,TGTGCCAGCAGCAACGGACTAGCGGGACGTACCAATTCCTACGAGCAGTACTTC,CASSNGLAGRTNSYEQYF
NA,NA,TRBV20-1,TRBJ2-2,TGCAGTGCTAGCCCGAATTGGGCCGGGGAGCTGTTTTTT,CSASPNWAGELFF
NA,NA,TRBV20-1,TRBJ2-7,TGCAGTGCCACCAGGGTCGTTCGCTCCTACGAGCAGTACTTC,CSATRVVRSYEQYF
NA,TRBD1,TRBV6-6,TRBJ1-4,TGTGCCAGCAGACATCCGGGACAGGGTAATGAAAAACTGTTTTTT,CASRHPGQGNEKLFF
many,NA,TRBV20-1,TRBJ2-3,TGCAGTGCTAGAGGGTTTCGTCGGGGGAGCACAGATACGCAGTATTTT,CSARGFRRGSTDTQYF
many,TRBD2,TRBV7-7,TRBJ2-1,TGTGCCAGCAGCTACGGGGGGGGGAACAATGAGCAGTTCTTC,CASSYGGGNNEQFF
NA,TRBD1,TRBV4-2,TRBJ1-2,TGTGCCAGCAGCCAAGCGGGACAGGGATATGGCTACACCTTC,CASSQAGQGYGYTF
NA,NA,TRBV20-1,TRBJ2-1,TGCAGCGAGACGGGACCAGTACGCCAGGAGCAGTTCTTC,CSETGPVRQEQFF
NA,TRBD2,TRBV20-1,TRBJ2-3,TGCAGTGCTAGTCCCAAACAGCGGGGGACAGATACGCAGTATTTT,CSASPKQRGTDTQYF
NA,NA,TRBV12-3/TRBV12-4,TRBJ2-3,TGTGCCAGCAGTTCGCAGAGGGTGGGCGCAGATGTGCAGTATTTT,CASSSQRVGADVQYF
NA,TRBD1,TRBV20-1,TRBJ1-2,TGCAGTGCTAGAGAAGGACAGGGATTTGGGGGCTACACCTTC,CSAREGQGFGGYTF
NA,NA,TRBV6-6,TRBJ1-2,TGTGCTAGCCGTTACGGGGGGATTAACTATGGCTACACCTTC,CASRYGGINYGYTF
NA,NA,TRBV7-2,TRBJ2-7,TGTGCCAGCAGCCCCAGACAAGTAGCCTACAATGAGCAGTACTTC,CASSPRQVAYNEQYF
NA,NA,TRBV20-1,TRBJ2-5,TGCAGTGGGGGCCAGGGGGAGACCCAGTACTTC,CSGGQGETQYF
NA,NA,TRBV9,TRBJ2-3,TGTGCCAGCATCGTAGTAATGGGGCCCCGGTATTTT,CASIVVMGPRYF
NA,NA,TRBV10-2,TRBJ1-5,TGCGCCAGCAGTCTGAGTCGGGGAGGCAATCAGCCCCAGCATTTT,CASSLSRGGNQPQHF
many,NA,TRBV6-5,TRBJ2-2,TGTGCCAGCAGTTACTCGAGTGTTGACACCGGGGAGCTGTTTTTT,CASSYSSVDTGELFF
NA,NA,TRBV24-1,TRBJ2-1,TGTGCCGCCAGTACGGGTTCCTACAATGAGCAGTTCTTC,CAASTGSYNEQFF
NA,TRBD1,TRBV7-9,TRBJ2-5,TGTGCCAGCAGCTCTGGACAGGGTTTGGAGACCCAGTACTTC,CASSSGQGLETQYF
many,TRBD1,TRBV29-1,TRBJ2-1,TGCAGCGTTCTAAAGGGGGGGACAGGGCACAATGAGCAGTTCTTC,CSVLKGGTGHNEQFF
many,NA,TRBV7-9,TRBJ2-5,TGTGCCAGCAGCTATACAGGGATAGGGGAGACCCAGTACTTC,CASSYTGIGETQYF
NA,TRBD1,TRBV4-3,TRBJ1-6,TGCGCCGGCAGCCTAGACAGGGCCAACTCCTATAATTCACCCCTCCACTTT,CAGSLDRANSYNSPLHF